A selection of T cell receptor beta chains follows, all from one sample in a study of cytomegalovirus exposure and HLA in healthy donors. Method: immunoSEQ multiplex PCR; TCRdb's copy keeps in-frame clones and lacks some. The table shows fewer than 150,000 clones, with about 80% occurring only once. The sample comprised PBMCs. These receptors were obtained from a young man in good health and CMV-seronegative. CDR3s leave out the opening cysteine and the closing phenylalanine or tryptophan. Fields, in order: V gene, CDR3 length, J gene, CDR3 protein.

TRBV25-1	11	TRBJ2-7	ASKTGGSYEQY
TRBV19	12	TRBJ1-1	ASSVGGDYLEAF
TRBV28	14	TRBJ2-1	ASSPRGAGGNNEQF
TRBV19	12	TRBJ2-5	ASRSGVMGETQY
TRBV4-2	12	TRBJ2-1	ASSQGTHQDEQF
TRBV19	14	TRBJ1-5	ASSIERGQSNQPQH
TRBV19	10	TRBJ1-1	ATHDPRQGAF
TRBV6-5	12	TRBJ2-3	ASSLRQGTDTQY
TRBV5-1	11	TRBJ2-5	ASSFDRAETQY
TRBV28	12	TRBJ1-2	ASRSYRGNYGYT
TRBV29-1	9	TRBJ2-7	SVVNSYEQY
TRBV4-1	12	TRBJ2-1	ASRRFSNSGEQF
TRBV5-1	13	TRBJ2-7	ASSGGDRDSYEQY
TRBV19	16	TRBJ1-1	ASLPTGLATLGLTEAF
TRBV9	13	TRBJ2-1	ASTAGTSGKNEQF
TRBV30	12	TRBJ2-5	AWKPQGVLETQY
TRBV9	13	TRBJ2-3	ASSVVGTPTDTQY
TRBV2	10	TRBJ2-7	ASTERGYEQY
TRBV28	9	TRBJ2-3	ATSSPDTQY
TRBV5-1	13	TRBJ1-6	ASSEGPIGNSPLH
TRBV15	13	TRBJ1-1	ATSRGGGLVTEAF
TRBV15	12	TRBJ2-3	ATSPVGVTDTQY
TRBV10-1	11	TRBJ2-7	ATSRGVTYEQY
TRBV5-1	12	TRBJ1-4	ASSLVSTNEKLF
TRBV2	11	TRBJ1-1	ASALDRNTEAF
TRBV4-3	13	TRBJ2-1	ASSHGLAGPNEQF
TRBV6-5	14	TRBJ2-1	ASSYEGGSVTDEQF
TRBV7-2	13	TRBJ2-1	ASSLGGDSYNEQF
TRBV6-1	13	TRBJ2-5	ASSDLPSGQTREY
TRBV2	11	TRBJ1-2	ASGTGGGYGYT
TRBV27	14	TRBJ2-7	ASSLLAGTRLYEQY
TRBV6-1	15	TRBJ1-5	ASSEVRYGGRNQPQH
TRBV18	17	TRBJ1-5	ASSPRPGQGGFANQPQH
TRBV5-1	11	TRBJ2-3	ATSTGSPDTQY
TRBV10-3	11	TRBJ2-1	AIRTSGNDEQF
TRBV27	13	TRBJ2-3	ASSLSRGHTDTQY
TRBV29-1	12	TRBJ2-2	SAVSGSLTGELF
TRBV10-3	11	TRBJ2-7	ASQAGGSYEQY
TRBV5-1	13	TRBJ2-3	ASSQASGSRDTQY
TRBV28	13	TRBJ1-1	ASSLGSGFRTEAF
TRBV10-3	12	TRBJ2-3	AIRPGTATDTQY
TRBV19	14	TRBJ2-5	ASSPRTSGTIQTQY
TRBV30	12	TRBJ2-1	AWRWGASGNEQF
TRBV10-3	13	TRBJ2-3	AISDGRASADTQY
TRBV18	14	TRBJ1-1	ASSPPQGPLNTEAF